This T cell receptor (beta chain) was identified in a study of identical twins. TCRdb used MiXCR to reprocess the 5' RACE reads, holding one entry per CDR3 protein. The sample gives about 1.7 million distinct CDR3 sequences, more than 30% of which show up once; approximately 0.29% is in the top ten. There are 14 residues in the CDR3. The germline V and J ends were trimmed by 11 bases and 0 bases, with 14 bases remaining between them. From germline, CDR1 is MDHEN and CDR2 SYDVKM. Sequencing used cord blood. J is TRBJ2-1 and V is TRBV28; no definite D call. This receptor was identified in a newborn girl in good health. CDR3 residues: CALSTPSSYNEQFF. The DNA for the CDR3 is TGTGCCCTTTCTACCCCGAGCTCCTACAATGAGCAGTTCTTC.